This T cell receptor beta chain was documented in a study of blood T cells in healthy people across ages. In the study overall: About one barcoded beta molecule was captured per two T cells (by template switching). Findings and caveats of the study: Diversity estimates drawn from one million T cells were deemed underestimates.

Many counts were recorded for this clonotype. The target antigen is unknown. Using a J-beta primer mix together with a sample-barcoded 5' primer, a second PCR was run for roughly 7 to 11 cycles. TCRdb independently ran MiXCR on the 5' RACE reads; one entry per CDR3 protein. The table lists 700,000 or so distinct CDR3 sequences, 35% to 50% of them singletons. Total RNA extracted from each sample amounted to at least 5.5 micrograms. The trim removed 0 bases at V and 6 bases at J, leaving 5 bases unmatched. Per the germline V gene, CDR1 is SGHDT and CDR2 is YYEEEE. The CDR3 length is 15 residues. The source material was blood. The chain employs TRBV5-6 and TRBJ2-3; 9 nucleotides align to TRBD2. The sequence came from a man older than 75 in good health. CDR3 nucleotide sequence: TGTGCCAGCAGCTTGGAACTAGCGGGTTTGGATACGCAGTATTTT. This sequence encodes CASSLELAGLDTQYF.